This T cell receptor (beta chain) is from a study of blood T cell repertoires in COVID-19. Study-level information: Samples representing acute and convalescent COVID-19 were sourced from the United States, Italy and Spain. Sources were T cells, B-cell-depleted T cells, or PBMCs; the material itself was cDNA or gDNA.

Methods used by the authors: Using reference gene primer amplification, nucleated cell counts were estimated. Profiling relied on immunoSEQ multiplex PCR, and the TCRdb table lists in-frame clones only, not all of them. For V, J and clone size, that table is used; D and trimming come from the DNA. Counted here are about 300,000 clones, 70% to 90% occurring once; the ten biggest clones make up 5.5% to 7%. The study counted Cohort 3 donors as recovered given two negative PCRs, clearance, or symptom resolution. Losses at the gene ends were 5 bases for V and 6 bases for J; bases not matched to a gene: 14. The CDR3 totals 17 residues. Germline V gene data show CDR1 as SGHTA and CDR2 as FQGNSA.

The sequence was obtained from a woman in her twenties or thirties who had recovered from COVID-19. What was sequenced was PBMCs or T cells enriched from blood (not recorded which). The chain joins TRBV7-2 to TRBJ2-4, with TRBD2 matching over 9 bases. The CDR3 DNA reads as TGTGCCAGCAGCCCCTCCGTAGCGGGGGCCCCGGGAAACATTCAGTACTTC. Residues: CASSPSVAGAPGNIQYF. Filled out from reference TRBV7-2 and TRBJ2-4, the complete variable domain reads GAGVSQSPSNKVTEKGKDVELRCDPISGHTALYWYRQSLGQGLEFLIYFQGNSAPDKSGLPSDRFSAERTGGSVSTLTIQRTQQEDSAVYLCASSPSVAGAPGNIQYFGAGTRLSVL.